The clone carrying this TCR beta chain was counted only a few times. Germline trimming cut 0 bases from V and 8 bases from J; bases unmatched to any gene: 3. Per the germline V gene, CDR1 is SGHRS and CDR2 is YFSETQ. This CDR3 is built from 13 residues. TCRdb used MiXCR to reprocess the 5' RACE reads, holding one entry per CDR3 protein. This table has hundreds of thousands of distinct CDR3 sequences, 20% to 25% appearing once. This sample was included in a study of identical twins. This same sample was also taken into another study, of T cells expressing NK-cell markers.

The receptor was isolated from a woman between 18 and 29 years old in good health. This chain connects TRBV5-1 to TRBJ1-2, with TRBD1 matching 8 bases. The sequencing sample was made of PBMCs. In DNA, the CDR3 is TGCGCCAGCAGCTTGGCAGGGGGCGAAGGCTACACCTTC. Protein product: CASSLAGGEGYTF. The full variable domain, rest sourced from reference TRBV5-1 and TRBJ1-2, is KAGVTQTPRYLIKTRGQQVTLSCSPISGHRSVSWYQQTPGQGLQFLFEYFSETQRNKGNFPGRFSGRQFSNSRSEMNVSTLELGDSALYLCASSLAGGEGYTFGSGTRLTVV.